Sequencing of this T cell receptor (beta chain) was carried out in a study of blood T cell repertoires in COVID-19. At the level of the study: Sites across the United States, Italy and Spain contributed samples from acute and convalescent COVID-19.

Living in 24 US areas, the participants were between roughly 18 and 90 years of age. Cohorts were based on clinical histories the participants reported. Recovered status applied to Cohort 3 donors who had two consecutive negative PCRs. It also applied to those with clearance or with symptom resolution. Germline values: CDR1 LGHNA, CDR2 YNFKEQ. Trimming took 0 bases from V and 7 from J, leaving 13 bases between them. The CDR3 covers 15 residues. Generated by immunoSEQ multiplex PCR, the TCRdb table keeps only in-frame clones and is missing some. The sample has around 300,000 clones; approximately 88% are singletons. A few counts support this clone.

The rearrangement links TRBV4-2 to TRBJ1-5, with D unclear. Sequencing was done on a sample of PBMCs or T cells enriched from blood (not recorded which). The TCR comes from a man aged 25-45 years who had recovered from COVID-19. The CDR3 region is CASSQDGRLNQPQHF. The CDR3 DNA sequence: TGTGCCAGCAGCCAAGATGGGAGATTAAACCAGCCCCAGCATTTT.